This TCR beta chain was recorded in a study of blood T cells in healthy people across ages. Study-wide findings and caveats: Naive CD4+ cells and diversity were both higher in long-lived donors than in aged donors. Estimates based on one million T cells were treated as lower bounds.

A J-beta primer mix and a sample-barcoded 5' primer were used in a second PCR of about 6 to 12 cycles. From each sample, at least 3 million paired-end reads containing CDR3 were obtained. TCRdb analysed the 5' RACE reads with MiXCR anew, one entry per CDR3 protein. The sample consists of approximately 600,000 distinct CDR3 sequences, 58% of them appearing once. This CDR3 spans 13 amino acids. V lost 0 bases and J 7 bases, leaving 10 bases between the germline ends. Per germline, CDR1 MNHEY and CDR2 SMNVEV (reference sequence). Donors gave 8 to 10 milliliters of peripheral blood apiece. About this clonotype itself: Its antigen is unidentified.

The chain has TRBV27 and TRBJ2-7; D may correspond to TRBD1 or TRBD2 (5 bases each). This receptor was taken from a man aged 60 to 75 in good health. The sequenced material came from blood. CDR3 loop: CASSLSGAAEQYF. As DNA, the CDR3 is TGTGCCAGCAGTTTATCCGGGGCCGCTGAGCAGTACTTC.